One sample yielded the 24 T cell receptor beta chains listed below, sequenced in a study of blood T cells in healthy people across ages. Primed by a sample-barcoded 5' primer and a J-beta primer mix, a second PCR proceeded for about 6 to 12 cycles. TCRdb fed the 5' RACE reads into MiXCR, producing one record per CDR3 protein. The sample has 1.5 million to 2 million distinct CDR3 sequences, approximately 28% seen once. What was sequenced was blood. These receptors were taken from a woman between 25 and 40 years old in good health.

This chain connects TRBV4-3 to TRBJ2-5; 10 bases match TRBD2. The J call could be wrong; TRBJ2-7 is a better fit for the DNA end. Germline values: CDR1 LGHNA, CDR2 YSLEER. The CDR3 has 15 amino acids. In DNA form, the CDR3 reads TGCGCCAGCAGCCAAGATGCTAGCGGGAGAGACGAGCAGTACTTC. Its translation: CASSQDASGRDEQYF.

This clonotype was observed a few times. This CDR3 is CAISESGASGTDTQYF. For the CDR3, the DNA is TGTGCCATCAGTGAGTCTGGGGCTAGCGGCACAGATACGCAGTATTTT. The chain employs TRBV10-3 and TRBJ2-3, with a weak D call TRBD2 (6 bases). The V and J ends lost 0 bases and 1 base respectively, with 11 bases between them. Germline V gene sequence: CDR1 ENHRY, CDR2 SYGVKD. The CDR3 length is 16 residues.

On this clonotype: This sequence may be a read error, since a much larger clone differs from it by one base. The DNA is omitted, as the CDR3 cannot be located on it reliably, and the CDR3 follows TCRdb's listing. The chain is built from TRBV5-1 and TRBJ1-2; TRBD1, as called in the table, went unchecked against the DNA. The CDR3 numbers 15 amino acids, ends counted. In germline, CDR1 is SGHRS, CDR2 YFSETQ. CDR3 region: CASSFGRGIVYGYAF.

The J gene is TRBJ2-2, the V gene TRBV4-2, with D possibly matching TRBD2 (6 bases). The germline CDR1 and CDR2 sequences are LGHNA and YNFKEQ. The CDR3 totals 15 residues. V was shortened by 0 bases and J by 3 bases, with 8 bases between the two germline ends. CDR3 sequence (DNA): TGTGCCAGCAGCCAAGAGGGACTCCACACCGGGGAGCTGTTTTTT. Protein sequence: CASSQEGLHTGELFF.

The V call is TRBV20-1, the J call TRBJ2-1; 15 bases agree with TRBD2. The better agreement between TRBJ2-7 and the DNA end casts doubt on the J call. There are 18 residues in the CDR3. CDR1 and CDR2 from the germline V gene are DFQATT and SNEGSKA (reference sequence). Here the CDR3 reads CSARGGLAGGSSYNEQYF. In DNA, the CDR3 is TGCAGTGCTAGAGGGGGACTAGCGGGAGGTAGCTCCTACAATGAGCAGTACTTC.

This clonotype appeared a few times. CDR3 DNA sequence: TGTGCCAGCAGCTTAGTAGGCGGGGGGCCTAAGGATACGCAGTATTTT. It encodes CASSLVGGGPKDTQYF. The chain couples TRBV7-2 to TRBJ2-3; TRBD2 matches at 8 bases. The V gene end was trimmed by 1 base and the J gene end by 6 bases; junction bases not matched to a gene: 9. This CDR3 region has 16 residues. CDR1 SGHTA and CDR2 FQGNSA come from the germline V gene.

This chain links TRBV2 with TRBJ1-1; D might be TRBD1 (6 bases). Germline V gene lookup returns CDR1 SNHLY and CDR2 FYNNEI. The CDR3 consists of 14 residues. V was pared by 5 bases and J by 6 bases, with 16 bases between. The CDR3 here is CASSPQGFTAEAFF. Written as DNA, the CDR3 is TGTGCCAGCAGTCCTCAGGGGTTTACGGCTGAAGCTTTCTTT.

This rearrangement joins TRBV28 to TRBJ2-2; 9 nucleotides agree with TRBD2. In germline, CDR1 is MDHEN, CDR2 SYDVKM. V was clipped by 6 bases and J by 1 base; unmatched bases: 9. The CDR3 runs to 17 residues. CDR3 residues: CASRRSGSLQNTGELFF. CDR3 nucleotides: TGTGCCAGCAGACGTAGCGGGAGTCTTCAGAACACCGGGGAGCTGTTTTTT. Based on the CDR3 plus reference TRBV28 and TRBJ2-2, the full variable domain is DVKVTQSSRYLVKRTGEKVFLECVQDMDHENMFWYRQDPGLGLRLIYFSYDVKMKEKGDIPEGYSVSREKKERFSLILESASTNQTSMYLCASRRSGSLQNTGELFFGEGSRLTVL.

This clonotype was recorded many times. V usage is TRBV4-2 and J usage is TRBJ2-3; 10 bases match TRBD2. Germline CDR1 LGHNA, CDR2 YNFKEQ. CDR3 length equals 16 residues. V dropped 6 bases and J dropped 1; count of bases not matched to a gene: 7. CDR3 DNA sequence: TGTGCCAGCAGTTCTATAGCGGGGGGCCGCACAGATACGCAGTATTTT. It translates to CASSSIAGGRTDTQYF.

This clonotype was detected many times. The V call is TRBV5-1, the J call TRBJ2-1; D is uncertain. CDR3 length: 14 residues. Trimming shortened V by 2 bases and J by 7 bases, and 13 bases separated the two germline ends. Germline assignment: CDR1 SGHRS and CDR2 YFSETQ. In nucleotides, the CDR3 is TGCGCCAGCAGCTTTCCCCCAGGAAGGAATGAGCAGTTCTTC. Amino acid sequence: CASSFPPGRNEQFF.

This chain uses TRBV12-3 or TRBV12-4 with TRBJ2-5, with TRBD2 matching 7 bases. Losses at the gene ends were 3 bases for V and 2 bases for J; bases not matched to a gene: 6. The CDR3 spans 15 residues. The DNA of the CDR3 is TGTGCCAGCAGTTTCTGGCTAGCGGAACAAGAGACCCAGTACTTC. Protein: CASSFWLAEQETQYF.

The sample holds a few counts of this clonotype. CDR3 DNA sequence: TGTGCCAGCAGCTTCCGGGACAGGGGAAAAGAGACCCAGTACTTC. Its translation: CASSFRDRGKETQYF. This rearrangement joins TRBV3-1 to TRBJ2-5; 10 bases are shared with TRBD1. The CDR3 covers 15 residues. With V trimmed by 5 bases and J by 3 bases, 6 bases remained unmatched. Per the germline V gene, CDR1 is LGHDT and CDR2 is YNNKEL (reference sequence).

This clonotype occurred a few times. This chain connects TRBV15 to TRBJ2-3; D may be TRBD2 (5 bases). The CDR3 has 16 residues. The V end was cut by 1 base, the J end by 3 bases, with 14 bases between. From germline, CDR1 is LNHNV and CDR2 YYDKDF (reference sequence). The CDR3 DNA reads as TGTGCCACCAGCAGAGGGGCTCCCTCGGGGACAGATACGCAGTATTTT. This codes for CATSRGAPSGTDTQYF.

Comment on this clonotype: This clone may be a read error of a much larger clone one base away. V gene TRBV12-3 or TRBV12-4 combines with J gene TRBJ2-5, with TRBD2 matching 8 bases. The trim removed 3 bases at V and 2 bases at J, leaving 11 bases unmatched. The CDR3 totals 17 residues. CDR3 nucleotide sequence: TGTGCCAGCAGTTTTTTTGGTAGCGGGGCCCATCAAGAGACCCAGTACTTC. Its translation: CASSFFGSGAHQETQYF.

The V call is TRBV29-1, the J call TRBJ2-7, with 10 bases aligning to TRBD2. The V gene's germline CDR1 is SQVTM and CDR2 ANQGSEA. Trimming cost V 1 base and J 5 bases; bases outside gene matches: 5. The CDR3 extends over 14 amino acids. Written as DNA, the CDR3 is TGCAGCGTTGAAGTTGAGCGGGAGGGCAACGAGCAGTACTTC. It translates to CSVEVEREGNEQYF.

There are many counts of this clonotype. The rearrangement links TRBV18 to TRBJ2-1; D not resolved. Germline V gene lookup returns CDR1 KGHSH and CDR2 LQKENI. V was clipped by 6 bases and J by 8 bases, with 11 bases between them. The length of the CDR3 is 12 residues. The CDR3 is CASSPYGDEQFF. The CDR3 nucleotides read TGTGCCAGCTCCCCATATGGGGATGAGCAGTTCTTC.

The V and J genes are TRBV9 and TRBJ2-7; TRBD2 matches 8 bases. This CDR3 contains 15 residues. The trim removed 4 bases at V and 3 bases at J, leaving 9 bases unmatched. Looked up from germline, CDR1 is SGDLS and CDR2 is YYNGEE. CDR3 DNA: TGTGCCAGCAGCCCCTCAAGCGGGAGACTCTACGAGCAGTACTTC. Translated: CASSPSSGRLYEQYF.

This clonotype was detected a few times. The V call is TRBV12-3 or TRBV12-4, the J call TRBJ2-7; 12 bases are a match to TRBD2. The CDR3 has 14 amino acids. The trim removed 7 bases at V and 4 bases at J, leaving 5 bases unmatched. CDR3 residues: CASNLAGGGYEQYF. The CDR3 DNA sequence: TGTGCCAGCAACCTAGCGGGAGGGGGTTACGAGCAGTACTTC.

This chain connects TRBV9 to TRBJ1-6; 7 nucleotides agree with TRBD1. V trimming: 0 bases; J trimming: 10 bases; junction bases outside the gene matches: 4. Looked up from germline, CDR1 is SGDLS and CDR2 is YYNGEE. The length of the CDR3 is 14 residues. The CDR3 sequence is CASSVGTGGSPLHF. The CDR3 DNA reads TGTGCCAGCAGCGTAGGGACAGGAGGCTCACCCCTCCACTTT.

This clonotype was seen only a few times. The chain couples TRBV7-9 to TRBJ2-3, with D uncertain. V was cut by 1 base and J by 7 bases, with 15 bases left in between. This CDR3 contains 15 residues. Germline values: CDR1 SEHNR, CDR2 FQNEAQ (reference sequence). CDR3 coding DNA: TGTGCCAGCAGCTTAGGCGGTCAGGAACAACATACGCAGTATTTT. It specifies CASSLGGQEQHTQYF.

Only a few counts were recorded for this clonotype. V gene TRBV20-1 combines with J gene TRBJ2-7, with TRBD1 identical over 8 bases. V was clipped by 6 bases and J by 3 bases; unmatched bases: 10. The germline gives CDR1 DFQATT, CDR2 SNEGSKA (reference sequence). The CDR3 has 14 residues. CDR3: CSASPGTGIYEQYF. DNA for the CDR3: TGCAGTGCGTCGCCCGGGACAGGTATCTACGAGCAGTACTTC.

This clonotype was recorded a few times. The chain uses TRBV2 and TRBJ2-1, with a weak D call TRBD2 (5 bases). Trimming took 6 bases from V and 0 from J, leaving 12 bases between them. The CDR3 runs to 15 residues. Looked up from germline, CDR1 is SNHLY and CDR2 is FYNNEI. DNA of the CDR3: TGTGCCAGCAGCCCTGGTGAGGGCTCCTACAATGAGCAGTTCTTC. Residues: CASSPGEGSYNEQFF.

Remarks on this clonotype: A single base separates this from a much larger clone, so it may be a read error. The CDR3 region has the DNA TGCGCCAGCAGCCCCGACAGGGCCGATGAGCAGTTCTTC. Encoded protein: CASSPDRADEQFF. The chain combines TRBV5-1 with TRBJ2-1, with TRBD1 matching 7 bases. Germline loops: CDR1 SGHRS, CDR2 YFSETQ. V was clipped by 4 bases and J by 8 bases; unmatched bases: 6. The CDR3 is 13 residues long.

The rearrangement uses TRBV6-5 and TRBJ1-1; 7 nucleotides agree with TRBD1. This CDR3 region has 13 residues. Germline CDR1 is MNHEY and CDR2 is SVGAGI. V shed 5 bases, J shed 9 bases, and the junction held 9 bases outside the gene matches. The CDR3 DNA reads TGTGCCAGCAGTCCCACTCGGACAGGAAAAGCTTTCTTT. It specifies CASSPTRTGKAFF.